This entry lists 25 T cell receptor beta chains sequenced from one sample in a study of memory CD4+ T cells and cytomegalovirus serostatus. Single viable CD3+CD4+CD8-CD45RO+ cells were sorted as the memory CD4+ T cells. Clones were read by immunoSEQ multiplex PCR, and TCRdb kept only the in-frame ones, dropping some. The sample lists under 55,000 clones; more than 70% were seen once. The sequencing input was memory CD4+ T cells from blood. Receptors were obtained from an adult in good health and CMV-seropositive.

This clone was counted a few times. The chain links TRBV9 to TRBJ2-7; 7 nucleotides align to TRBD2. After removal of 2 bases from V and 2 bases from J, the junction contained 10 bases not matched to a gene. Germline CDR1 is SGDLS and CDR2 is YYNGEE. This CDR3 is built from 16 residues. The CDR3 sequence is CASSVAGLSPPYEQYF. The CDR3 nucleotides are TGTGCCAGCAGCGTGGCGGGACTATCCCCTCCCTACGAGCAGTACTTC.

This chain connects TRBV7-8 to TRBJ1-2, with 8 positions matching TRBD1. The CDR3 totals 16 residues. Germline V gene sequence: CDR1 SGHVS, CDR2 FQNEAQ. V gave up 5 bases and J gave up 6 bases; unmatched junction bases: 14. The CDR3 nucleotides read TGTGCCAGCAGCCCAAAGACCCCGGGACAGGCTCATGGCTACACCTTC. Translation: CASSPKTPGQAHGYTF.

The chain uses TRBV18 and TRBJ2-2; D not certain. V lost 3 bases to trimming and J lost 10 bases, with 6 bases between them. This CDR3 is built from 11 residues. Germline CDR1 is KGHSH and CDR2 is LQKENI. The CDR3 loop is CASSPLEELFF. The DNA of the CDR3 is TGTGCCAGCTCACCTCTAGAGGAGCTGTTTTTT.

This rearrangement joins TRBV14 to TRBJ1-2, with no clear D. V lost 1 base and J 7 bases, leaving 10 bases between the germline ends. The CDR3 totals 13 residues. Looked up from germline, CDR1 is SGHDN and CDR2 is FVKESK. In DNA form, the CDR3 reads TGTGCCAGCAGCCAAGTTACCACAAGTGGCTACACCTTC. Translation: CASSQVTTSGYTF.

The chain couples TRBV19 to TRBJ1-3, with TRBD1 matching over 7 bases. With V trimmed by 6 bases and J by 0 bases, 8 bases remained unmatched. This CDR3 is 16 amino acids long. Looked up from germline, CDR1 is LNHDA and CDR2 is SQIVND (reference sequence). This CDR3 reads CASRRQGVYSGNTIYF. The CDR3 DNA follows: TGTGCCAGTAGACGACAGGGTGTCTACTCTGGAAACACCATATATTTT.

V is TRBV11-1 and J is TRBJ2-1; perhaps TRBD2 as D (6 bases). Trimming shortened V by 5 bases and J by 3 bases, and 14 bases separated the two germline ends. The CDR3 is 15 amino acids. The germline CDR1 and CDR2 sequences are SGHAT and FQDESV (reference sequence). The DNA for the CDR3 is TGTGCCAGCAGCCCGGGACTCCAAGACTACAATGAGCAGTTCTTC. This sequence encodes CASSPGLQDYNEQFF.

The rearrangement uses TRBV5-1 and TRBJ1-4; no firm D call. The germline gives CDR1 SGHRS, CDR2 YFSETQ. Trimming left V 0 bases short and J 1 base short, with 4 bases between. There are 14 residues in the CDR3. In DNA form, the CDR3 reads TGCGCCAGCAGCTTGGGGGGAACTAATGAAAAACTGTTTTTT. Its protein is CASSLGGTNEKLFF.

V gene TRBV11-3 combines with J gene TRBJ2-3; TRBD2 aligns across 11 bases. The CDR3 consists of 15 residues. With 5 bases clipped from V and 5 bases from J, the junction kept 6 bases outside the gene matches. CDR1 and CDR2 (germline): SGHNT, YENEEA. The CDR3 region has the DNA TGTGCCAGCAGCGTAACTAGCGGGAGCGGAGATACGCAGTATTTT. It encodes CASSVTSGSGDTQYF.

The V gene is TRBV9, the J gene TRBJ2-1; the D gene is possibly TRBD2 (7 bases). The length of the CDR3 is 15 residues. Germline V gives CDR1 SGDLS, CDR2 YYNGEE. V lost 6 bases and J lost 5, with 18 bases in between. CDR3 nucleotide sequence: TGTGCCAGCACCACGGGGGGTAGGGGGGACAATGAGCAGTTCTTC. Translating gives CASTTGGRGDNEQFF.

This chain joins TRBV5-1 and TRBJ1-1; a possible D gene is TRBD1 (6 bases). The ends were cut back, 4 bases at V and 4 bases at J, with 23 bases in the middle. The CDR3 is made up of 17 amino acids. In germline, CDR1 is SGHRS, CDR2 YFSETQ. CDR3 loop: CASSLGHRDNLGTEAFF. CDR3 sequence (DNA): TGCGCCAGCAGCCTGGGTCACAGGGATAACTTGGGCACTGAAGCTTTCTTT. The full variable domain, with the rest looked up from reference TRBV5-1 and TRBJ1-1, is KAGVTQTPRYLIKTRGQQVTLSCSPISGHRSVSWYQQTPGQGLQFLFEYFSETQRNKGNFPGRFSGRQFSNSRSEMNVSTLELGDSALYLCASSLGHRDNLGTEAFFGQGTRLTVV.

The chain carries TRBV28 and TRBJ1-6; the D is unclear. The length of the CDR3 is 14 residues. Trimming stripped 2 bases from V and 7 bases from J, with 9 bases between. Germline V gene data show CDR1 as MDHEN and CDR2 as SYDVKM. CDR3 amino acids: CASSLGGRNSPLHF. The CDR3 DNA reads as TGTGCCAGCAGTTTAGGTGGCAGAAATTCACCCCTCCACTTT. The variable domain in full, with the rest retrieved from reference TRBV28 and TRBJ1-6, is DVKVTQSSRYLVKRTGEKVFLECVQDMDHENMFWYRQDPGLGLRLIYFSYDVKMKEKGDIPEGYSVSREKKERFSLILESASTNQTSMYLCASSLGGRNSPLHFGNGTRLTVT.

The chain is built from TRBV6-1 and TRBJ2-6; the match to TRBD2 covers 7 bases. J gave up 1 base and V 6 bases, and 3 bases lay outside the gene matches. Germline V gives CDR1 MNHNS, CDR2 SASEGT. This CDR3 region has 15 residues. The CDR3 region is CASRTGGSGANVLTF. Written as DNA, the CDR3 is TGTGCCAGCAGGACGGGGGGTTCTGGGGCCAACGTCCTGACTTTC.

The chain links TRBV9 to TRBJ2-3; the match to TRBD1 covers 10 bases. Per germline, CDR1 SGDLS and CDR2 YYNGEE. The CDR3 consists of 15 residues. V trimming: 0 bases; J trimming: 8 bases; junction bases outside the gene matches: 6. This CDR3 is CASSVGQGARGTQYF. The DNA of the CDR3 is TGTGCCAGCAGCGTAGGACAGGGGGCGAGGGGTACGCAGTATTTT.

The chain recombines TRBV7-2 with TRBJ2-5, with TRBD2 as a possible D gene (6 bases). The CDR3 runs to 13 residues. CDR1 SGHTA and CDR2 FQGNSA come from the germline V gene. Trimming cost V 1 base and J 7 bases, with 10 bases left between them. CDR3 in amino acids: CASSLGGERTQYF. The CDR3 DNA reads TGTGCCAGCAGCTTAGGCGGGGAACGGACCCAGTACTTC.

The V call is TRBV10-3, the J call TRBJ2-4, with TRBD2 as a possible D gene (5 bases). The CDR3 extends over 15 amino acids. Germline V gene sequence: CDR1 ENHRY, CDR2 SYGVKD. V was cut by 3 bases and J by 6 bases, with 15 bases left in between. In DNA form, the CDR3 reads TGTGCCATCAGTGAAGGTGGTCGGGGATTAAACATTCAGTACTTC. The encoded protein is CAISEGGRGLNIQYF.

This chain joins TRBV5-8 and TRBJ1-1; D might be TRBD1 (5 bases). This CDR3 has 16 residues. V was cut by 4 bases and J by 0 bases, with 16 bases left in between. Germline V gene sequence: CDR1 SGHTS, CDR2 YDEGEE. The CDR3 reads CASSPSGTGMNTEAFF. The CDR3 region has the DNA TGTGCCAGCAGCCCCTCCGGGACGGGAATGAACACTGAAGCTTTCTTT.

This clone was counted a single time. This sequence joins TRBV4-3 and TRBJ1-1; D is unresolved. The CDR3 is made up of 13 amino acids. From germline, CDR1 is LGHNA and CDR2 YSLEER. V gave up 0 bases and J gave up 11 bases, with 13 bases separating them. CDR3 in DNA: TGCGCCAGCAGCCAAGATAGTAAGGGTAGGGCTTTCTTT. Protein sequence: CASSQDSKGRAFF.

The gene calls are TRBV7-8 and TRBJ2-3; D perhaps matches TRBD2 (6 bases). The CDR3 extends over 17 amino acids. V was cut by 2 bases and J by 0 bases, with 15 bases left in between. The germline gives CDR1 SGHVS, CDR2 FQNEAQ. CDR3 DNA sequence: TGTGCCAGCAGCTTATTTAGGAGGGAGAGGAGCACAGATACGCAGTATTTT. This translates into CASSLFRRERSTDTQYF.

The chain is built from TRBV5-1 and TRBJ2-1, with TRBD2 matching over 8 bases. This CDR3 comprises 13 residues. Germline V gene sequence: CDR1 SGHRS, CDR2 YFSETQ. V shed 6 bases and J 4 bases; nucleotides not matched to a gene: 3. The CDR3 region is CASNPGGYNEQFF. CDR3 DNA: TGCGCCAGCAATCCGGGGGGGTACAATGAGCAGTTCTTC.

This rearrangement joins TRBV18 to TRBJ2-1; 8 positions match TRBD2. V lost 2 bases and J lost 0; bases outside the gene matches: 3. Germline values: CDR1 KGHSH, CDR2 LQKENI. CDR3 length: 16 amino acids. The CDR3 DNA follows: TGTGCCAGCTCACCAGGTAGCGGGATCTCCTACAATGAGCAGTTCTTC. It is translated as CASSPGSGISYNEQFF.

The V and J genes are TRBV7-3 and TRBJ2-6; D is uncertain. Looked up from germline, CDR1 is SGHTA and CDR2 is FQGTGA. The CDR3 runs 16 residues. V was cut by 10 bases and J by 0 bases, with 16 bases left in between. For the CDR3, the DNA is TGTGCCACCTCCCCGGGCCCTCCCTCTGGGGCCAACGTCCTGACTTTC. Its protein is CATSPGPPSGANVLTF. Full variable domain (rest looked up from reference TRBV7-3 and TRBJ2-6): GAGVSQTPSNKVTEKGKYVELRCDPISGHTALYWYRQSLGQGPEFLIYFQGTGAADDSGLPNDRFFAVRPEGSVSTLKIQRTERGDSAVYLCATSPGPPSGANVLTFGAGSRLTVL.

The V call is TRBV28, the J call TRBJ1-5; 11 positions agree with TRBD1. Trimming at V came to 8 bases and at J to 7 bases, leaving 7 bases not matched to a gene. Germline assignment: CDR1 MDHEN and CDR2 SYDVKM. The CDR3 has 14 residues. CDR3 protein: CASVGQGGLQPQHF. In DNA form, the CDR3 reads TGTGCCAGCGTGGGACAGGGGGGTCTGCAGCCCCAGCATTTT.

This chain uses TRBV27 with TRBJ2-2; TRBD2 might be the D (6 bases). The CDR3 spans 15 residues. The germline V and J ends were trimmed by 5 bases and 4 bases, with 14 bases remaining between them. CDR1 is MNHEY, CDR2 SMNVEV, per germline (reference sequence). As DNA, the CDR3 is TGTGCCAGCAGTCTACTAGCACTTGGCACCGGGGAGCTGTTTTTT. It translates to CASSLLALGTGELFF.

This clone occurred a few times. The chain joins TRBV18 to TRBJ1-5; D is perhaps TRBD1 (5 bases). Germline V CDR1 and CDR2: KGHSH, LQKENI. This CDR3 spans 15 amino acids. Trimming shortened V by 3 bases and J by 2 bases, and 11 bases separated the two germline ends. The DNA for the CDR3 is TGTGCCAGCTCACCTCAGGGAGAGGGCAATCAGCCCCAGCATTTT. Translated: CASSPQGEGNQPQHF.

This clone appeared a single time. This chain uses TRBV19 with TRBJ1-2, with D possibly TRBD1 on 5 matching bases. The CDR3 consists of 13 residues. Germline V CDR1 and CDR2: LNHDA, SQIVND (reference sequence). V was trimmed by 6 bases and J by 4 bases, leaving 12 bases between them. The CDR3 loop reads CASRTLDTYGYTF. The CDR3 nucleotides are TGTGCCAGTAGGACCTTGGACACCTATGGCTACACCTTC.